These T cell receptor beta chains were read from a single sample in a study of identical twins. TCRdb re-derived calls from the 5' RACE reads in MiXCR, one entry per CDR3 protein. The table records around 220,000 distinct CDR3 sequences, 11% to 15% of them present only once. The sequencing input was memory (CD45RO+) T cells sorted from blood. These receptors were collected from a woman under 30 in good health. The CDR3 runs from the conserved cysteine through the conserved F or W. The order of the fields is clone size, V gene, J gene, D gene, CDR3 DNA, CDR3 protein. A D gene is named only where the DNA matches it firmly. Some rows mark clone size as missing; the rest say once, few, many or name a class of expanded clone.

abundance: NA; v_gene: TRBV2; j_gene: TRBJ1-2; d_gene: NA; CDR3nt: TGTGCCAGCAGCGACCCGACAGTCTATGGCTACACCTTC; CDR3aa: CASSDPTVYGYTF
abundance: few; v_gene: TRBV14; j_gene: TRBJ2-5; d_gene: NA; CDR3nt: TGTGCCAGCAGCTACACTACTCCCTTCTTCCAAGAGACCCAGTACTTC; CDR3aa: CASSYTTPFFQETQYF
abundance: few; v_gene: TRBV5-1; j_gene: TRBJ2-5; d_gene: NA; CDR3nt: TGCGCCAGCAGCTCCACCCCACAAGAGACCCAGTACTTC; CDR3aa: CASSSTPQETQYF
abundance: few; v_gene: TRBV15; j_gene: TRBJ1-3; d_gene: NA; CDR3nt: TGTGCCACCAGCAGCCCAAGCTCTGGAAACACCATATATTTT; CDR3aa: CATSSPSSGNTIYF
abundance: NA; v_gene: TRBV3-1; j_gene: TRBJ2-7; d_gene: TRBD2; CDR3nt: TGTGCCAGCAGCCCGACTCTGGCGGGGGGCACAATGGGGCAGTACTTC; CDR3aa: CASSPTLAGGTMGQYF
abundance: NA; v_gene: TRBV20-1; j_gene: TRBJ2-7; d_gene: TRBD1; CDR3nt: TGCAGTGCTAGAGATCAGGGACAGGTCATGGATCTCTACGAGCAGTACTTC; CDR3aa: CSARDQGQVMDLYEQYF
abundance: few; v_gene: TRBV15; j_gene: TRBJ2-1; d_gene: TRBD2; CDR3nt: TGTGCCACCAGCAGAGAACTAGCGGGACGCTCCTACAATGAGCAGTTCTTC; CDR3aa: CATSRELAGRSYNEQFF
abundance: few; v_gene: TRBV7-2; j_gene: TRBJ2-7; d_gene: NA; CDR3nt: TGTGCCAGCAGCATACAGAGAACTGAGCAGTACTTC; CDR3aa: CASSIQRTEQYF
abundance: many; v_gene: TRBV12-3/TRBV12-4; j_gene: TRBJ2-7; d_gene: TRBD1; CDR3nt: TGTGCCAGCAGTCCGGGACAGGGGGATGTAAACGAGCAGTACTTC; CDR3aa: CASSPGQGDVNEQYF
abundance: NA; v_gene: TRBV11-2; j_gene: TRBJ2-5; d_gene: TRBD2; CDR3nt: TGTGCCAGCAGCTTTAGACGGGGGGGCCAGGGAGAGACCCAGTACTTC; CDR3aa: CASSFRRGGQGETQYF
abundance: NA; v_gene: TRBV5-1; j_gene: TRBJ2-1; d_gene: TRBD2; CDR3nt: TGCGCCAGCAGCTTTCTAGCGGGACGGGATGAGCAGTTCTTC; CDR3aa: CASSFLAGRDEQFF
abundance: many; v_gene: TRBV24-1; j_gene: TRBJ2-1; d_gene: TRBD2; CDR3nt: TGTGCCACCAGTAAAGCTAGCGGGGACTACAATGAGCAGTTCTTC; CDR3aa: CATSKASGDYNEQFF
abundance: many; v_gene: TRBV9; j_gene: TRBJ2-2; d_gene: NA; CDR3nt: TGTGCCAGCAGCGCACCCACTCCGATCGGGGAGCTGTTTTTT; CDR3aa: CASSAPTPIGELFF
abundance: few; v_gene: TRBV6-1; j_gene: TRBJ2-7; d_gene: TRBD2; CDR3nt: TGTGCCAGCCCGGGGACTAGCGGAAAGAGGGAGCAGTACTTC; CDR3aa: CASPGTSGKREQYF
abundance: NA; v_gene: TRBV7-3; j_gene: TRBJ2-1; d_gene: NA; CDR3nt: TGTGCCAGCAGCTTAACGTCGAACGGGGGAGGGCAGTTCTTC; CDR3aa: CASSLTSNGGGQFF
abundance: NA; v_gene: TRBV5-1; j_gene: TRBJ2-5; d_gene: TRBD2; CDR3nt: TGCGCCAGCAGCTTGGACCCTAGCGGCCAAGAGACCCAGTACTTC; CDR3aa: CASSLDPSGQETQYF
abundance: NA; v_gene: TRBV29-1; j_gene: TRBJ2-1; d_gene: TRBD2; CDR3nt: TGCAGCGTTGAAACTAGCGGGGGGGTCAATGAGCAGTTCTTC; CDR3aa: CSVETSGGVNEQFF
abundance: many; v_gene: TRBV20-1; j_gene: TRBJ2-1; d_gene: TRBD1; CDR3nt: TGCAGTGCCCGGGACAGGGTAAACTACAATGAGCAGTTCTTC; CDR3aa: CSARDRVNYNEQFF